This T cell receptor (beta chain) emerged from a study of blood T cell repertoires in COVID-19. About the study: Samples taken during acute and convalescent COVID-19 were collected in the United States, Italy and Spain. PBMCs, B-cell-depleted T cells, or T cells provided the cDNA or gDNA that made up the material.

Trimming stripped 3 bases from V and 7 bases from J, with 16 bases between. Germline CDR1 reads GTSNPN; CDR2 reads SVGIG (reference sequence). This CDR3 contains 15 residues. Original processing notes: The assay estimated nucleated cells by amplifying reference gene primers. Sequencing was performed with immunoSEQ multiplex PCR; in TCRdb, only in-frame clones are kept and a portion is missing. The V and J calls and clone size come from that table; D and trimming were worked out from the DNA. Found here are about 110,000 clones, 65% to 80% of them singletons; the top ten hold 20% to 25%. This TCR derives from a man aged 65-85 years with active or convalescent COVID-19. The source material was peripheral blood. This chain links TRBV30 with TRBJ1-6; D is possibly TRBD1 (6 bases). CDR3 DNA: TGTGCCTGGAGGGGATCCGGGACATTAAATTCACCCCTCCACTTT. It is translated as CAWRGSGTLNSPLHF.